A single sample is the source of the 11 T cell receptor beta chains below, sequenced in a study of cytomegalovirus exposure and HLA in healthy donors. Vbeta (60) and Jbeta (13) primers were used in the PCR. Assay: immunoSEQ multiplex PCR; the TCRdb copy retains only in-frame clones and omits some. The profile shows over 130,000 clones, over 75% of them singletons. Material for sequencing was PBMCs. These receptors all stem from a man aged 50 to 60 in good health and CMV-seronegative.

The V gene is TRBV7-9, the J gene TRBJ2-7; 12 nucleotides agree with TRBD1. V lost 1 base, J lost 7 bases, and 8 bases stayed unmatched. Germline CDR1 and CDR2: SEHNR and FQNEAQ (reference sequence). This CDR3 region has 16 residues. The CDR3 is CASSLGSGQGALEQYF. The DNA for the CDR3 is TGTGCCAGCAGCTTAGGTTCGGGACAGGGGGCGCTTGAGCAGTACTTC.

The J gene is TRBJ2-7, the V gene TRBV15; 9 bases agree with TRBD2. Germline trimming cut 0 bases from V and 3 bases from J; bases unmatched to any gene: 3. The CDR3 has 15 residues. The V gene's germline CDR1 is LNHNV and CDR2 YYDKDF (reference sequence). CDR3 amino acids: CATSRDLAGLYEQYF. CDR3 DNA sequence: TGTGCCACCAGCAGAGACCTAGCGGGGCTCTACGAGCAGTACTTC.

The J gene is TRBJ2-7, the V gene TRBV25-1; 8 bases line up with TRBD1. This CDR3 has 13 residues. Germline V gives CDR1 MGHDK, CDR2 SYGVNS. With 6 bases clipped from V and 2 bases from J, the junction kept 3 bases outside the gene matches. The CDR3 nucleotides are TGTGCCAGCAGCGGGACAGGTCCCTACGAGCAGTACTTC. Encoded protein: CASSGTGPYEQYF.

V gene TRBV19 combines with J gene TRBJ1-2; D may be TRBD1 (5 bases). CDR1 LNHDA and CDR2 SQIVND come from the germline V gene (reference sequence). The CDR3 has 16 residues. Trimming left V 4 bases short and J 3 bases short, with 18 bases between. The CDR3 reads CASSTRQLSDYYGYTF. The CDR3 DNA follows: TGTGCCAGTAGTACAAGACAGCTATCTGACTACTATGGCTACACCTTC.

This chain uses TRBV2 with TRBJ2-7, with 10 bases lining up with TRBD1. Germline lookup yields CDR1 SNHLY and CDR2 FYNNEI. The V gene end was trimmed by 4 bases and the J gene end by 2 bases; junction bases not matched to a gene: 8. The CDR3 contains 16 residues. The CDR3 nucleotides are TGTGCCAGCAGTGCAAGACAGGGGGCTACGACCTACGAGCAGTACTTC. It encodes CASSARQGATTYEQYF.

The DNA of the CDR3 is TGCGCCGCAAGGACGGGGACATCCCCAACTCATGGCTACACCTTC. Translated: CAARTGTSPTHGYTF. The chain joins TRBV5-1 to TRBJ1-2; perhaps TRBD1 as D (6 bases). With 10 bases removed from V and 6 bases from J, the gap between germline ends came to 25 bases. Germline-derived CDR1 and CDR2 are SGHRS and YFSETQ. This CDR3 is 15 amino acids long.

The CDR3 DNA is TGCGCCAGCAGTTTCCAGACTAGCGGAGGGGGGGAGCTGTTTTTT. Its protein product is CASSFQTSGGGELFF. The J gene is TRBJ2-2, the V gene TRBV5-1; 9 bases are a match to TRBD2. Unmatched junction bases numbered 10, after V lost 5 bases and J lost 8 bases. Germline V lookup: CDR1 SGHRS, CDR2 YFSETQ. The CDR3 extends over 15 amino acids. Drawing the rest from reference TRBV5-1 and TRBJ2-2, the complete variable domain is KAGVTQTPRYLIKTRGQQVTLSCSPISGHRSVSWYQQTPGQGLQFLFEYFSETQRNKGNFPGRFSGRQFSNSRSEMNVSTLELGDSALYLCASSFQTSGGGELFFGEGSRLTVL.

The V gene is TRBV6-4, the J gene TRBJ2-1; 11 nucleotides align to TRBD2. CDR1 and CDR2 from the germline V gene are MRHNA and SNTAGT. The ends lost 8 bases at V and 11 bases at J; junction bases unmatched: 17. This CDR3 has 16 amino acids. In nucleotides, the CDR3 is TGTGCCAGCCCGTGGACCGGCCGTAGCGGGGGGGCGCAGCAGTTCTTC. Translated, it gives CASPWTGRSGGAQQFF.

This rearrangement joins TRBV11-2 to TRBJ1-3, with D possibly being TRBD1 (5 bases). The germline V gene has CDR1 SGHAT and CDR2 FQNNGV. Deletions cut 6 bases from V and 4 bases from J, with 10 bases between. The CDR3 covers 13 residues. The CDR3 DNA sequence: TGTGCCAGCAGGCAGGGATCCGGAAACACCATATATTTT. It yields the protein CASRQGSGNTIYF. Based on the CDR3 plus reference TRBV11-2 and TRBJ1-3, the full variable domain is EAGVAQSPRYKIIEKRQSVAFWCNPISGHATLYWYQQILGQGPKLLIQFQNNGVVDDSQLPKDRFSAERLKGVDSTLKIQPAKLEDSAVYLCASRQGSGNTIYFGEGSWLTVV.

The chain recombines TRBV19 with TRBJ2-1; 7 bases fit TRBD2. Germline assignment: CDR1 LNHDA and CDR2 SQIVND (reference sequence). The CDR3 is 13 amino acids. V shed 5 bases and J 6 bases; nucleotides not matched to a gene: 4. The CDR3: CASSLGGVNEQFF. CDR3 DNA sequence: TGTGCCAGTAGTCTGGGAGGGGTCAATGAGCAGTTCTTC.

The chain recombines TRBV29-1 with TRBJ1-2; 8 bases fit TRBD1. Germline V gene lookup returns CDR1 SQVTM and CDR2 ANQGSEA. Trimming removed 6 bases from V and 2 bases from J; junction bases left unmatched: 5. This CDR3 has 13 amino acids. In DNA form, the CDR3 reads TGCAGCGTCCCTAGGACAGGGAACTATGGCTACACCTTC. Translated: CSVPRTGNYGYTF.